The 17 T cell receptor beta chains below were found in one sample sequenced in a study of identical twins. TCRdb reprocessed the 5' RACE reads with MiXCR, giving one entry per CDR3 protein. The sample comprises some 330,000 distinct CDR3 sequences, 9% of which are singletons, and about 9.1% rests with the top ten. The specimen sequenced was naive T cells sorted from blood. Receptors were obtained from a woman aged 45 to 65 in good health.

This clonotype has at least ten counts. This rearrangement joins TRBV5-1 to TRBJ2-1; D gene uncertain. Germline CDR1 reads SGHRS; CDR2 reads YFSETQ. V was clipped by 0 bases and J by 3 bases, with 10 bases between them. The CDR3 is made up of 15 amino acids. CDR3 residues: CASSLVSQDYNEQFF. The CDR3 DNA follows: TGCGCCAGCAGCTTGGTTTCTCAGGACTACAATGAGCAGTTCTTC.

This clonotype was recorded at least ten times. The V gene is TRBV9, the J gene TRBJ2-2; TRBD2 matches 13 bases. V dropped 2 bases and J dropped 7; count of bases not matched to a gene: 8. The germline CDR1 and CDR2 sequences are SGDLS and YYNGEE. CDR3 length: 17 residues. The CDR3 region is CASSVSGLAGVDGELFF. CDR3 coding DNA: TGTGCCAGCAGCGTGTCCGGACTAGCGGGAGTGGACGGGGAGCTGTTTTTT.

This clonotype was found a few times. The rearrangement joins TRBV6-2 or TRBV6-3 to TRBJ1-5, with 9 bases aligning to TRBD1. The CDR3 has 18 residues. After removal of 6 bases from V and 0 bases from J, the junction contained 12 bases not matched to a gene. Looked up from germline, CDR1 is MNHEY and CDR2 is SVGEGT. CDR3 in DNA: TGTGCCAGCAGCCCGGGACAGGGAAATACCCTTAGCAATCAGCCCCAGCATTTT. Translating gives CASSPGQGNTLSNQPQHF.

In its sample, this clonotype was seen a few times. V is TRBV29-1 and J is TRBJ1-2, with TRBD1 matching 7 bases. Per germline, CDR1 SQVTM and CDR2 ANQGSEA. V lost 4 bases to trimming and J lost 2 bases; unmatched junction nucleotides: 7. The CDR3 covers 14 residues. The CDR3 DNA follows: TGCAGCGTTGGAGGGGGACAGCGGAACTATGGCTACACCTTC. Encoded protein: CSVGGGQRNYGYTF. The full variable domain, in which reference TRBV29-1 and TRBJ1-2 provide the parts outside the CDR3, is SAVISQKPSRDICQRGTSLTIQCQVDSQVTMMFWYRQQPGQSLTLIATANQGSEATYESGFVIDKFPISRPNLTFSTLTVSNMSPEDSSIYLCSVGGGQRNYGYTFGSGTRLTVV.

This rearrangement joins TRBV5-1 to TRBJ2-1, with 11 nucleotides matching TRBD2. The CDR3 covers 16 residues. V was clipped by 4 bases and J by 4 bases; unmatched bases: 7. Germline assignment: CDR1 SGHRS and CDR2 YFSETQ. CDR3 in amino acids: CASSLDIAGGYNEQFF. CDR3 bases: TGCGCCAGCAGCCTGGACATAGCGGGAGGGTACAATGAGCAGTTCTTC.

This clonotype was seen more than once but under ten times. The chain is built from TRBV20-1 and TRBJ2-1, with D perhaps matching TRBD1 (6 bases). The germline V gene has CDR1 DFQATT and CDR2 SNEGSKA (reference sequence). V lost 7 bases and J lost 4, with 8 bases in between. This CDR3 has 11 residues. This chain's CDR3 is CSGDNYNEQFF. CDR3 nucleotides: TGCAGTGGGGACAATTACAATGAGCAGTTCTTC.

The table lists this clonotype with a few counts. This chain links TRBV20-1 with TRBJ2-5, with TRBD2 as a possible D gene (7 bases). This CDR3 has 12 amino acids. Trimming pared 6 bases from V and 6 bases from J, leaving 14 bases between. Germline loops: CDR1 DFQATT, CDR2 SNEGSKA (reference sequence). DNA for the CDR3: TGCAGTGCGGGGGGGCAGGGGCAGACCCAGTACTTC. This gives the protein CSAGGQGQTQYF.

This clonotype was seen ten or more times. CDR3 DNA: TGCAGCGTTGATCGCCTACCCTACGAGCAGTACGTC. Translating gives CSVDRLPYEQYV. J is TRBJ2-7 and V is TRBV29-1; D uncertain. This CDR3 comprises 12 residues. CDR1 is SQVTM and CDR2 is ANQGSEA in the germline V gene. V lost 3 bases and J lost 2, with 8 bases in between.

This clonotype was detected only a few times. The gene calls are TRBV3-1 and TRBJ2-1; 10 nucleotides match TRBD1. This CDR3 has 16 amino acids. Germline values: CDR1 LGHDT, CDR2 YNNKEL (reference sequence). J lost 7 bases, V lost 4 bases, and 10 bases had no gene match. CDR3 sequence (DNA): TGTGCCAGCAGCCCTCCCGGGACAGGGGTAATGAATGAGCAGTTCTTC. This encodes CASSPPGTGVMNEQFF.

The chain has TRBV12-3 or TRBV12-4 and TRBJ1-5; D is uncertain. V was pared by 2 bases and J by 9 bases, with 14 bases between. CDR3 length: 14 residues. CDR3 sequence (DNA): TGTGCCAGCAGTTTATGGCAGGAAGGGCCGCCCCAGCATTTT. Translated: CASSLWQEGPPQHF.

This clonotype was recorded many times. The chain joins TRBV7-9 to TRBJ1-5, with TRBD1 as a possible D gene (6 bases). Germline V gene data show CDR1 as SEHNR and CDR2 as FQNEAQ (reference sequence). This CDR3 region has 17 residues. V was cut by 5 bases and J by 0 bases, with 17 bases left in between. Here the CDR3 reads CASSAGGAQYSNQPQHF. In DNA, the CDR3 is TGTGCCAGCAGCGCCGGGGGGGCCCAATATAGCAATCAGCCCCAGCATTTT.

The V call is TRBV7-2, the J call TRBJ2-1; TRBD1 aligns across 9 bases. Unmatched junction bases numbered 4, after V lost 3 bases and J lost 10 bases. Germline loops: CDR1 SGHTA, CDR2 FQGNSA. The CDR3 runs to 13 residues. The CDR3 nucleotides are TGTGCCAGCAGCTTTACAGGGACAGGGGAGCAGTTCTTC. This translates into CASSFTGTGEQFF.

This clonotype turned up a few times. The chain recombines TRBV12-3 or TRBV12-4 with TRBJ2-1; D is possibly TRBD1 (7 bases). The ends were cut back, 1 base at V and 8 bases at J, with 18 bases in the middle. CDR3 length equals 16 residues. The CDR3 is CASSLDGTVRRDEQFF. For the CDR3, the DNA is TGTGCCAGCAGTTTAGACGGGACAGTCAGGAGGGATGAGCAGTTCTTC.

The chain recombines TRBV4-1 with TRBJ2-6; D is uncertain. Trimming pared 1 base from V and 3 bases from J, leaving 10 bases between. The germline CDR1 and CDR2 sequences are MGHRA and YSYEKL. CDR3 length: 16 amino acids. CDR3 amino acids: CASSQVPEGGANVLTF. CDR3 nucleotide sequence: TGCGCCAGCAGCCAAGTGCCCGAAGGTGGGGCCAACGTCCTGACTTTC.

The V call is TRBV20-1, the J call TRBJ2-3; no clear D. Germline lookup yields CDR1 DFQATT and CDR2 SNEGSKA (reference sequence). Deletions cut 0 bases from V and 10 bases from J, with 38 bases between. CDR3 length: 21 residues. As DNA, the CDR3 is TGCAGTGCTAGAGATGGTGCTGGGATGGGCCCAAATAAATACAGATACGTACCGCAGTATTTT. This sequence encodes CSARDGAGMGPNKYRYVPQYF.

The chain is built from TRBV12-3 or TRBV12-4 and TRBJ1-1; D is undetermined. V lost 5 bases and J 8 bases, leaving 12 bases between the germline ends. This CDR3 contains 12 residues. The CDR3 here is CASSKTAGEAFF. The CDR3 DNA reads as TGTGCCAGCAGTAAAACGGCGGGGGAAGCTTTCTTT.

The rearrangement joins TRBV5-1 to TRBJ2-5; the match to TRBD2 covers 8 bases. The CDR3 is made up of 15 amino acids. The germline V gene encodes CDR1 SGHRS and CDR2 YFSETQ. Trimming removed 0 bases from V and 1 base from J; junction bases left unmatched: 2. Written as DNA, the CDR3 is TGCGCCAGCAGCTTGGCTACTAGCGGCCAAGAGACCCAGTACTTC. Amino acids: CASSLATSGQETQYF.